A selection of T cell receptor beta chains follows, all from one sample in a study of blood T cell repertoires in COVID-19. The method was immunoSEQ multiplex PCR; TCRdb's version includes in-frame clones alone and lacks a portion of them. There are about 380,000 clones in the sample; around 90% occur only once, and 0.9% to 1.5% lies in the top ten. The specimen sequenced was PBMCs or T cells enriched from blood (not recorded which). The source of these receptors is a young woman who had recovered from COVID-19. Each CDR3 is given with its conserved first and last residue. The D gene is left open where the match is weak. Rows may omit the clone size; those that give it use once, few, many or a size class.

J,V,D,size,CDR3,DNA
TRBJ2-6,TRBV2,.,.,CASRQGVSGANVLTF,TGTGCCAGCAGACAGGGTGTCTCCGGGGCCAACGTCCTGACTTTC
TRBJ1-6,TRBV6-5,.,few,CASRETVGSPLHF,TGTGCCAGCAGGGAGACAGTAGGTTCACCCCTCCACTTT
TRBJ2-2,TRBV5-1,.,.,CASSRQINTGELFF,TGCGCCAGCAGCAGACAGATAAACACCGGGGAGCTGTTTTTT
TRBJ1-5,TRBV4-1,.,.,CASSPLPTGSNQPQHF,TGCGCCAGCAGCCCCCTCCCGACAGGTTCTAATCAGCCCCAGCATTTT
TRBJ2-1,TRBV19,.,.,CASSIVRVGDIGYNEQFF,TGTGCCAGTAGTATAGTAAGGGTGGGGGACATAGGCTACAATGAGCAGTTCTTC
TRBJ2-7,TRBV28,.,.,CASSLRLTYEQYF,TGTGCCAGCAGTTTGCGGCTAACCTACGAGCAGTACTTC
TRBJ2-3,TRBV5-1,TRBD2,.,CASYSGRSSTDTQYF,TGCGCCAGCTACTCCGGGAGGTCTAGCACAGATACGCAGTATTTT
TRBJ2-7,TRBV7-2,.,.,CASSEQVGAYEQYF,TGTGCCAGCAGCGAACAGGTTGGGGCCTACGAGCAGTACTTC
TRBJ2-5,TRBV15,.,.,CATSSRSEGETQYF,TGTGCCACCAGCAGTCGGAGTGAGGGAGAGACCCAGTACTTC
TRBJ2-5,TRBV29-1,.,few,CSVDPQGWQTQYF,TGCAGCGTTGACCCACAGGGTTGGCAGACCCAGTACTTC
TRBJ1-1,TRBV28,.,once,CASSLSGVAGGGRRTEAFF,TGTGCCAGCAGTTTATCAGGAGTCGCGGGGGGAGGGAGGAGGACTGAAGCTTTCTTT
TRBJ1-5,TRBV2,TRBD1,.,CASLGQEDSFSNQPQHF,TGTGCCAGCCTGGGACAGGAGGACTCTTTTAGCAATCAGCCCCAGCATTTT
TRBJ1-1,TRBV9,TRBD1,once,CASSPWDRGEAFF,TGTGCCAGCAGCCCATGGGACAGGGGTGAAGCTTTCTTT
TRBJ2-5,TRBV6-1,TRBD1,once,CASSGPDRANRKGQETQYF,TGTGCCAGCAGTGGACCGGACAGGGCTAATCGGAAAGGCCAAGAGACCCAGTACTTC
TRBJ2-2,TRBV2,TRBD2,.,CASRLTSGGAGGELFF,TGTGCCAGCAGGCTCACTAGCGGGGGGGCCGGCGGGGAGCTGTTTTTT
TRBJ2-3,TRBV6-5,TRBD2,.,CASKGRGAYTDTQYF,TGTGCCAGCAAAGGGCGGGGGGCCTACACAGATACGCAGTATTTT
TRBJ2-7,TRBV2,TRBD1,.,CASSERGPTGVEQYF,TGTGCCAGCAGTGAAAGGGGTCCGACAGGGGTCGAGCAGTACTTC
TRBJ2-7,TRBV18,TRBD1,.,CASSAPGQGSEQYF,TGTGCCAGCTCGGCCCCGGGACAGGGGTCCGAGCAGTACTTC
TRBJ2-3,TRBV4-1,TRBD2,.,CASSPPGRGGRDTQYF,TGCGCCAGCAGCCCCCCGGGTCGTGGCGGGAGAGATACGCAGTATTTT
TRBJ2-3,TRBV19,.,once,CASSIDRGGITDTQYF,TGTGCCAGTAGTATAGATCGTGGAGGTATCACAGATACGCAGTATTTT
TRBJ1-4,TRBV5-1,TRBD1,.,CASSDGQGAEKLFF,TGCGCCAGCAGCGACGGACAGGGGGCGGAAAAACTGTTTTTT
TRBJ1-1,TRBV28,TRBD1,.,CASSFRGQGGTEAFF,TGTGCCAGCAGTTTTAGAGGACAGGGGGGCACTGAAGCTTTCTTT
TRBJ1-5,TRBV11-2,.,few,CASSLYATGRDQPQHF,TGTGCCAGCAGCTTATACGCTACGGGAAGGGATCAGCCCCAGCATTTT
TRBJ1-1,TRBV5-1,.,.,CASSLERAVNTEAFF,TGCGCCAGCAGCTTGGAGAGGGCGGTGAACACTGAAGCTTTCTTT
TRBJ2-1,TRBV9,TRBD2,.,CASSVAPTRGGRNEQFF,TGTGCCAGCAGCGTAGCCCCCACTCGGGGGGGGAGGAATGAGCAGTTCTTC
TRBJ2-5,TRBV21-1,.,once,CASSKLQETQYF,TGTGCCAGCAGCAAATTACAAGAGACCCAGTACTTC
TRBJ1-6,TRBV4-3,.,.,CASSRTGLRSPLHF,TGCGCCAGCAGCCGAACAGGGCTTCGTTCACCCCTCCACTTT
TRBJ2-6,TRBV15,.,.,CATSRDPGSGANVLTF,TGTGCCACCAGCAGAGATCCCGGGTCCGGGGCCAACGTCCTGACTTTC
TRBJ1-2,TRBV28,.,.,CASTRSTAGYTF,TGTGCCAGCACCCGCTCGACAGCTGGCTACACCTTC
TRBJ1-4,TRBV20-1,.,.,CSAGGTPAFF,TGCAGTGCTGGGGGGACCCCAGCATTTTTT
TRBJ1-1,TRBV30,.,few,CACRGSGNTEAFF,TGTGCCTGTCGGGGGTCTGGGAACACTGAAGCTTTCTTT
TRBJ2-3,TRBV10-3,TRBD2,.,CAIRSGLAGGTDTQYF,TGTGCCATCAGATCCGGACTAGCGGGGGGCACAGATACGCAGTATTTT
TRBJ1-2,TRBV9,.,.,CASSPDSLYGYTF,TGTGCCAGCAGCCCTGACTCCCTCTATGGCTACACCTTC
TRBJ2-3,TRBV11-2,.,.,CASSPRFLTDTQYF,TGTGCCAGCAGCCCCCGTTTCCTCACAGATACGCAGTATTTT
TRBJ2-2,TRBV24-1,.,.,CATSEGGDTGELFF,TGTGCCACCAGTGAAGGCGGTGACACCGGGGAGCTGTTTTTT
TRBJ1-1,TRBV7-3,TRBD1,.,CASSIQGGNTEAFF,TGTGCCAGCAGCATCCAGGGGGGGAACACTGAAGCTTTCTTT
TRBJ2-3,TRBV27,.,.,CASSPGTDTQYF,TGTGCCAGCAGTCCCGGCACAGATACGCAGTATTTT
TRBJ1-2,TRBV19,.,.,CASSIDRPYGYTF,TGTGCCAGTAGTATTGACAGGCCCTATGGCTACACCTTC
TRBJ1-6,TRBV7-6,TRBD1,once,CASSPRSGQGSNSPLHF,TGTGCCAGCAGCCCCAGGTCGGGACAGGGAAGTAATTCACCCCTCCACTTT
TRBJ1-2,TRBV10-3,TRBD1,.,CAISTGTGAYGYTF,TGTGCCATCAGCACCGGGACAGGTGCCTATGGCTACACCTTC
TRBJ2-2,TRBV6-1,.,.,CASSESPAVTGELFF,TGTGCCAGCAGTGAATCTCCCGCAGTGACCGGGGAGCTGTTTTTT
TRBJ1-6,TRBV5-6,.,.,CASSLGGRISDSPLHF,TGTGCCAGCAGCTTGGGGGGGAGGATTTCGGATTCACCCCTCCACTTT
TRBJ1-6,TRBV25-1,TRBD1,.,CASSGPTGGGSPLHF,TGTGCCAGCAGTGGCCCGACAGGGGGGGGGTCACCCCTCCACTTT
TRBJ2-1,TRBV6-6,.,.,CASSPDRREQFF,TGTGCCAGCAGTCCTGACAGGCGGGAGCAGTTCTTC
TRBJ1-2,TRBV7-2,.,.,CASSAAQANYGYTF,TGTGCCAGCAGCGCAGCACAGGCTAACTATGGCTACACCTTC